The rows below give T cell receptor beta chains drawn from one sample of a study of blood T cell repertoires in COVID-19. TCRdb keeps only in-frame clones here, not all; method: immunoSEQ multiplex PCR. This table has around 50,000 clones, more than 80% appearing once. Sample: peripheral blood. The receptors stem from a human donor in a cohort sampled during active COVID-19. CDR3s include the opening cysteine and the closing phenylalanine or tryptophan. A D gene is named only where the DNA matches it firmly. Rows give clone size only sometimes, using once, few, many, or a class for an expanded clone.

D: -
J: TRBJ2-5
V: TRBV7-2
size: -
DNA: TGTGCCAGCAGCTATTCACAGGGATTTGGGTATGTTGGAGAGACCCAGTACTTC
CDR3: CASSYSQGFGYVGETQYF

D: TRBD1
J: TRBJ1-2
V: TRBV9
size: -
DNA: TGTGCCAGCAGCCTGGGACAGACAAAACTCTATGGCTACACCTTC
CDR3: CASSLGQTKLYGYTF

D: -
J: TRBJ2-5
V: TRBV20-1
size: -
DNA: TGCAGTGCTAGTTCCGGGGGCCAAGAGACCCAGTACTTC
CDR3: CSASSGGQETQYF

D: TRBD2
J: TRBJ2-1
V: TRBV5-1
size: -
DNA: TGCGCCAGCAGCTTAAGCCATAGCGGGGGGTACAATGAGCAGTTCTTC
CDR3: CASSLSHSGGYNEQFF

D: -
J: TRBJ2-3
V: TRBV29-1
size: -
DNA: TGCAGCGTTGAAGTGGGGGGTACGCAGTATTTT
CDR3: CSVEVGGTQYF

D: -
J: TRBJ1-5
V: TRBV7-9
size: few
DNA: TGTGCCAGCAGCTGGGGCCTGGGCAATCAGCCCCAGCATTTT
CDR3: CASSWGLGNQPQHF

D: -
J: TRBJ2-3
V: TRBV6-5
size: -
DNA: TGTGCCAGCATGGCGGCAGGGCGCACAGATACGCAGTATTTT
CDR3: CASMAAGRTDTQYF

D: TRBD1
J: TRBJ2-7
V: TRBV4-1
size: few
DNA: TGCGCCAGCAAACCGGGACAGGGGTCCTACGAGCAGTACTTC
CDR3: CASKPGQGSYEQYF

D: -
J: TRBJ2-1
V: TRBV28
size: -
DNA: TGTGCCAGCACCGGTGGGACTTATTCCTACAATGAGCAGTTCTTC
CDR3: CASTGGTYSYNEQFF

D: TRBD1
J: TRBJ1-5
V: TRBV19
size: -
DNA: TGTGCCAGTAGCCCTGGGACAGGGGGTTTCCCCCAGCATTTT
CDR3: CASSPGTGGFPQHF

D: -
J: TRBJ2-5
V: TRBV7-2
size: -
DNA: TGTGCCAGCAGCTTAGCTTGGGCCCAGGCGAAGACCCAGTACTTC
CDR3: CASSLAWAQAKTQYF

D: -
J: TRBJ2-1
V: TRBV19
size: -
DNA: TGTGCCAGTAGTGGACGACAGTACAATGAGCAGTTCTTC
CDR3: CASSGRQYNEQFF

D: -
J: TRBJ1-5
V: TRBV4-3
size: -
DNA: TGCGCCAGCAGCCAAGTAAACCCTAGACAGGAACTCTATAGCAATCAGCCCCAGCATTTT
CDR3: CASSQVNPRQELYSNQPQHF

D: TRBD2
J: TRBJ2-5
V: TRBV28
size: few
DNA: TGTGCCAGCAGTTTGCACTCCGCGGGAGAAGAGACCCAGTACTTC
CDR3: CASSLHSAGEETQYF

D: -
J: TRBJ1-6
V: TRBV6-2/TRBV6-3
size: -
DNA: TGTGCCAGCAGCCCGGGCACGGGGATTGCCTATAATTCACCCCTCCACTTT
CDR3: CASSPGTGIAYNSPLHF

D: TRBD1
J: TRBJ2-5
V: TRBV2
size: -
DNA: TGTGCCAGCAGTGGAGACAGGGGGCTTCAAGAGACCCAGTACTTC
CDR3: CASSGDRGLQETQYF

D: -
J: TRBJ1-4
V: TRBV5-5
size: -
DNA: TGTGCCAGCAGCACCGGACATTTTGCAACTAATGAAAAACTGTTTTTT
CDR3: CASSTGHFATNEKLFF

D: -
J: TRBJ2-7
V: TRBV5-6
size: -
DNA: TGTGCCAGCAGCTGGCGGTGGGACACGTCCTACGAGCAGTACTTC
CDR3: CASSWRWDTSYEQYF

D: TRBD1
J: TRBJ1-4
V: TRBV3-1/TRBV3-2
size: -
DNA: TGTGCCAGCAGCCAAGAGGGACAGGGGGCTTATGAAAAACTGTTTTTT
CDR3: CASSQEGQGAYEKLFF

D: -
J: TRBJ2-5
V: TRBV27
size: -
DNA: TGTGCCAGCAGTTGGGGCCCTAGGAGGGACGAGACCCAGTACTTC
CDR3: CASSWGPRRDETQYF

D: -
J: TRBJ2-5
V: TRBV27
size: -
DNA: TGTGCCAGCAGTTTATCCGGGGGGCGTGAGACCCAGTACTTC
CDR3: CASSLSGGRETQYF

D: -
J: TRBJ2-1
V: TRBV7-7
size: -
DNA: TGTGCTAGCAGCCGCTACAGTGGCGAGCAGTTCTTC
CDR3: CASSRYSGEQFF

D: TRBD1
J: TRBJ1-2
V: TRBV19
size: -
DNA: TGTGCCAGTAGTAAAAAGGGGGACAGTGCCATTGGCTACACCTTC
CDR3: CASSKKGDSAIGYTF

D: TRBD1
J: TRBJ2-7
V: TRBV5-6
size: once
DNA: TGTGCCAGCAGAAGGACAGGGGAGAGGTACGAGCAGTACTTC
CDR3: CASRRTGERYEQYF

D: TRBD2
J: TRBJ2-5
V: TRBV28
size: -
DNA: TGTGCCAGCAGCGACTGGTCGAGGGAGGGGCAAGAGACCCAGTACTTC
CDR3: CASSDWSREGQETQYF

D: TRBD1
J: TRBJ2-7
V: TRBV6-5
size: -
DNA: TGTGCCAGCAGTCAGGGACAGCCTGGAACCTACGAGCAGTACTTC
CDR3: CASSQGQPGTYEQYF

D: TRBD1
J: TRBJ2-5
V: TRBV10-3
size: -
DNA: TGTGCCATCAGTGCGGGGACAGGGGTTTCAGAGACCCAGTACTTC
CDR3: CAISAGTGVSETQYF

D: -
J: TRBJ2-3
V: TRBV6-6
size: -
DNA: TGTGCCAGCAGCCTAGGGGGAAGTAGCACAGATACGCAGTATTTT
CDR3: CASSLGGSSTDTQYF

D: -
J: TRBJ2-2
V: TRBV5-1
size: -
DNA: TGCGCCAGCAGCCGGGACGGACAGACGACCGGGGAGCTGTTTTTT
CDR3: CASSRDGQTTGELFF

D: TRBD2
J: TRBJ2-5
V: TRBV7-9
size: -
DNA: TGTGCCAGCAGCCCTCGTCTAGCGGGGCGTACGATTCAAGAGACCCAGTACTTC
CDR3: CASSPRLAGRTIQETQYF

D: -
J: TRBJ2-7
V: TRBV21-1
size: -
DNA: TGTGCCAGCAGCTCACATCGCAGGACCTACGAGCAGTACTTC
CDR3: CASSSHRRTYEQYF

D: TRBD1
J: TRBJ1-5
V: TRBV19
size: -
DNA: TGTGCCAGTAGTGATGGACAGGGTGGGTTTCAGCCCCAGCATTTT
CDR3: CASSDGQGGFQPQHF

D: TRBD2
J: TRBJ2-7
V: TRBV5-1
size: -
DNA: TGCGCCAGCAGCCGAGGGGAGGGCCACGAGCAGTACTTC
CDR3: CASSRGEGHEQYF

D: TRBD1
J: TRBJ2-7
V: TRBV11-2
size: -
DNA: TGTGCCAGCAGCTCCGATCTGACAGGACAGGGGGAAGGCGAGCAGTACTTC
CDR3: CASSSDLTGQGEGEQYF

D: TRBD1
J: TRBJ2-1
V: TRBV5-6
size: -
DNA: TGTGCCAGCAGCTTGCCGGGACAGGGTATCTATGAGCAGTTCTTC
CDR3: CASSLPGQGIYEQFF

D: -
J: TRBJ1-6
V: TRBV4-3
size: -
DNA: TGCGCCAGCAGCCAAGATCAGAACAGATTAAATTCACCCCTCCACTTT
CDR3: CASSQDQNRLNSPLHF

D: TRBD2
J: TRBJ2-1
V: TRBV18
size: -
DNA: TGTGCCAGCTCTCCTAGCGGTTTGCCCTACAATGAGCAGTTCTTC
CDR3: CASSPSGLPYNEQFF

D: TRBD2
J: TRBJ2-3
V: TRBV27
size: large
DNA: TGTGCCAGCAGCTCGAGCGGGAGCCGCACAGATACGCAGTATTTT
CDR3: CASSSSGSRTDTQYF

D: -
J: TRBJ1-2
V: TRBV6-5
size: -
DNA: TGTGCCAGCAGTTACTCGATCGGCAGAGGCTATGGCTACACCTTC
CDR3: CASSYSIGRGYGYTF

D: -
J: TRBJ1-2
V: TRBV19
size: -
DNA: TGTGCCAGTAGTGTATCCGCCGGCGGGAACTATGGCTACACCTTC
CDR3: CASSVSAGGNYGYTF

D: -
J: TRBJ2-1
V: TRBV4-1
size: -
DNA: TGCGCCAGCAGCCAAGATTTTGCGGGGTTAGCCTACAATGAGCAGTTCTTC
CDR3: CASSQDFAGLAYNEQFF

D: -
J: TRBJ1-1
V: TRBV6-2/TRBV6-3
size: -
DNA: TGTGCCAGCAGTTACTCCGGGCCCCCGGGGACTGAAGCTTTCTTT
CDR3: CASSYSGPPGTEAFF

D: TRBD1
J: TRBJ2-7
V: TRBV5-1
size: -
DNA: TGCGCCAGCAGCTCTCCGGGACAGCTTTCCCACGAGCAGTACTTC
CDR3: CASSSPGQLSHEQYF

D: TRBD1
J: TRBJ2-3
V: TRBV29-1
size: -
DNA: TGCAGCGCCGGGACAGTCAACACAGATACGCAGTATTTT
CDR3: CSAGTVNTDTQYF

D: -
J: TRBJ2-3
V: TRBV4-1
size: -
DNA: TGCGCCAGCAGCCATCGGCCGACGGACGGGGGTAGCACAGATACGCAGTATTTT
CDR3: CASSHRPTDGGSTDTQYF

D: -
J: TRBJ1-5
V: TRBV15
size: -
DNA: TGTGCCACCAGCAGGGTTAGAGGTCAGCCCCAGCATTTT
CDR3: CATSRVRGQPQHF

D: -
J: TRBJ2-3
V: TRBV15
size: -
DNA: TGTGCCACCAGCAGAGATTCACGGCGGATTAGCACAGATACGCAGTATTTT
CDR3: CATSRDSRRISTDTQYF